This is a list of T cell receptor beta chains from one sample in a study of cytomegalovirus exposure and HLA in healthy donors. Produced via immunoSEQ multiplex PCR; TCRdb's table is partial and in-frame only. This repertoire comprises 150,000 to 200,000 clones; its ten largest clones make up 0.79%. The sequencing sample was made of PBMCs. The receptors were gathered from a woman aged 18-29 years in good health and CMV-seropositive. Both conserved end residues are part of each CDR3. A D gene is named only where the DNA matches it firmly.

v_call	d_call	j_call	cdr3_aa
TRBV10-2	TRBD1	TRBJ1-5	CASKTGSNQPQHF
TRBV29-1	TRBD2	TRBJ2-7	CSVSGRFGYEQYF
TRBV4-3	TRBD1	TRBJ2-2	CASSRTTGSAGELFF
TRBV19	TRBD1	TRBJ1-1	CASRFSGTGMNTEAFF
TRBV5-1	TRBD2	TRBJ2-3	CASSSGLAGAYTDTQYF
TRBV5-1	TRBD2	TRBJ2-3	CASSFIAGGPIDTQYF
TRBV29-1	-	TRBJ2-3	CSVESWTDDSTDTQYF
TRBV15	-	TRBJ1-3	CATSRDLNTIYF
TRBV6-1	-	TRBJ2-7	CASSLIEYEQYF
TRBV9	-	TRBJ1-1	CASSVDTDTNTEAFF
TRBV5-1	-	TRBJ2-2	CASSLPGANTGELFF
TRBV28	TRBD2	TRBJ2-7	CASSPNPLGGDYEQYF
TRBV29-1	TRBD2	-	CSVVGLADYEQYF
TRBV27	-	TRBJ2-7	CASSLVPIHEQYF